This T cell receptor (beta chain) comes out of a study of blood T cell repertoires in COVID-19. As for the study in general: The United States, Italy and Spain were the sources of the acute and convalescent COVID-19 samples. T cells, B-cell-depleted T cells, or PBMCs supplied cDNA or gDNA.

V was trimmed by 4 bases and J by 4 bases, leaving 19 bases between them. Germline CDR1 and CDR2: LNHDA and SQIVND (reference sequence). This CDR3 comprises 16 residues. Seattle's cohort entered during active infection and was followed longitudinally. How the authors handled the data: Estimation of nucleated cell counts was performed using reference gene primer amplification. Assay used: immunoSEQ multiplex PCR; TCRdb lists only in-frame clones, some missing. V and J calls and clone size are as listed in that table; D and trimming were resolved from the DNA. The sample has almost 300,000 clones, roughly 89% seen once.

The clonotype was recovered from a woman under 40 with COVID-19, enrolled during active disease. The rearrangement uses TRBV19 and TRBJ1-2; no clear D gene. The sequencing input was peripheral blood. CDR3 DNA: TGTGCCAGTAGTACCCCCCCTACGGGAGCTGGCTATGGCTACACCTTC. Translation gives CASSTPPTGAGYGYTF.